Listed below are T cell receptor beta chains from one sample, sequenced in a study of shared clonotypes between healthy human individuals. Produced via immunoSEQ multiplex PCR; TCRdb's table is partial and in-frame only. The repertoire holds about 1 million clones, with approximately 72% as singletons. Sequenced sample: memory CD4+ T cells sorted from blood. The receptors here all came from a man aged 18 to 29 in good health. Both conserved end residues are part of each CDR3. The D gene is left open where the match is weak. A row's size may be missing; if present it is once, few, many or a size class.

TRBJ1-1 TRBV6-1 . . CASSARAGTEAFF TGTGCCAGCAGTGCCAGGGCCGGCACTGAAGCTTTCTTT
TRBJ2-3 TRBV29-1 TRBD1 once CSVEPGTGPTDTQYF TGCAGCGTTGAACCCGGGACAGGGCCCACAGATACGCAGTATTTT
TRBJ2-3 TRBV2 . . CASSDFGGGTDTQYF TGTGCCAGCAGTGACTTCGGAGGGGGCACAGATACGCAGTATTTT
TRBJ2-1 TRBV6-4 TRBD2 . CASSATSGDYNEQFF TGTGCCAGCAGTGCGACTAGCGGGGACTACAATGAGCAGTTCTTC
TRBJ1-6 TRBV7-2 . many CASSLVAGGLRTDSPLHF TGTGCCAGCAGCTTAGTCGCGGGGGGTCTTCGTACGGATTCACCCCTCCACTTT
TRBJ1-4 TRBV5-1 . . CASRLATNEKLFF TGCGCCAGCAGACTCGCAACTAATGAAAAACTGTTTTTT
TRBJ1-5 TRBV28 . . CATATGIRNQPQHF TGTGCCACTGCAACAGGGATACGCAATCAGCCCCAGCATTTT
TRBJ2-2 TRBV19 . . CASSGLGELFF TGTGCCAGTAGCGGTCTGGGGGAGCTGTTTTTT
TRBJ1-5 TRBV6-1 . . CASSGMGQPQHF TGTGCCAGCAGTGGGATGGGCCAGCCCCAGCATTTT
TRBJ1-5 TRBV30 TRBD1 many CAWSEGQGGYKPQHF TGTGCCTGGAGTGAGGGACAGGGAGGGTATAAGCCCCAGCATTTT
TRBJ2-7 TRBV7-9 TRBD2 . CASSFLGGDKQYF TGTGCCAGCAGCTTTCTTGGGGGGGATAAGCAGTACTTC
TRBJ1-5 TRBV7-8 . . CASSPTGSRNQPQHF TGTGCCAGCAGCCCCACAGGGTCCCGCAATCAGCCCCAGCATTTT
TRBJ2-2 TRBV5-1 TRBD1 . CASSGTGNTGELFF TGCGCCAGCAGCGGGACAGGGAACACCGGGGAGCTGTTTTTT
TRBJ1-6 TRBV14 TRBD1 once CASSPDRVEPLHF TGTGCCAGCAGCCCGGACAGGGTGGAGCCCCTCCACTTT
TRBJ1-1 TRBV7-8 . few CASSLARARINTEAFF TGTGCCAGCAGCTTAGCGCGGGCCAGGATAAACACTGAAGCTTTCTTT
TRBJ1-2 TRBV7-2 TRBD1 . CASTSRQGNYGYTF TGTGCCAGCACCTCCAGACAGGGAAACTATGGCTACACCTTC
TRBJ1-2 TRBV4-2 TRBD1 . CASSLVVTGQGALGYTF TGTGCCAGCAGCTTAGTGGTAACGGGACAGGGGGCGCTTGGCTACACCTTC
TRBJ1-4 TRBV11-2 TRBD1 . CASSLGTGNEKLFF TGTGCCAGCAGCCTAGGGACAGGGAATGAAAAACTGTTTTTT
TRBJ1-2 TRBV2 . . CASSVRRDPEYGYTF TGTGCCAGCAGTGTGAGGCGGGATCCAGAGTATGGCTACACCTTC
TRBJ2-5 TRBV18 . . CASSRGQLETQYF TGTGCCAGCTCCCGCGGACAGTTAGAGACCCAGTACTTC
TRBJ2-7 TRBV28 . once CACGAAGVYEQYF TGTGCCTGCGGGGCGGCAGGGGTCTACGAGCAGTACTTC
TRBJ1-5 TRBV18 . . CASSPPGSGNQPQHF TGTGCCAGCTCACCACCGGGCAGCGGCAATCAGCCCCAGCATTTT
TRBJ1-2 TRBV15 . once CATSSPPTSSYGYTF TGTGCCACCAGCTCCCCCCCGACGTCTAGCTATGGCTACACCTTC
TRBJ1-4 TRBV28 . . CASKGQLNEKLFF TGTGCGAGCAAAGGACAGCTTAATGAAAAACTGTTTTTT
TRBJ2-1 TRBV5-1 . . CASSLDPQDNEQFF TGCGCCAGCAGCTTGGATCCACAGGACAATGAGCAGTTCTTC
TRBJ2-2 TRBV10-1 . . CASSPSLGGELFF TGCGCCAGCAGCCCCAGTTTGGGCGGGGAGCTGTTTTTT
TRBJ2-7 TRBV7-7 TRBD2 . CASSPAGGNEQYF TGTGCTAGCAGCCCAGCGGGAGGGAACGAGCAGTACTTC
TRBJ1-4 TRBV2 TRBD1 once CVSGGGQGSSANEKLFF TGTGTATCGGGGGGCGGACAGGGGTCCTCGGCTAATGAAAAACTGTTTTTT
TRBJ2-5 TRBV30 . . CAWSFVQAETQYF TGTGCCTGGAGCTTTGTACAGGCAGAGACCCAGTACTTC
TRBJ2-3 TRBV6-1 TRBD2 . CASLSGVADTQYF TGTGCCAGTCTTAGCGGGGTGGCAGATACGCAGTATTTT
TRBJ1-4 TRBV5-1 . . CASSPGPNEKLFF TGCGCCAGCAGCCCTGGCCCAAATGAAAAACTGTTTTTT
TRBJ1-2 TRBV5-1 TRBD1 once CASSFAGGHYGYTF TGCGCCAGCAGCTTCGCAGGGGGTCACTATGGCTACACCTTC
TRBJ1-4 TRBV7-6 . . CASSFLPGENEKLFF TGTGCCAGCAGCTTTTTGCCGGGGGAAAATGAAAAACTGTTTTTT
TRBJ1-1 TRBV6-5 . . CASSLVGAVNTEAFF TGTGCCAGCAGCCTCGTTGGGGCAGTGAACACTGAAGCTTTCTTT
TRBJ2-3 TRBV5-1 . . CASNWGAPSTDTQYF TGCGCCAGCAATTGGGGAGCACCTAGCACAGATACGCAGTATTTT
TRBJ2-7 TRBV18 TRBD1 . CASSPTGQGAYEQYF TGTGCCAGCTCACCTACTGGACAGGGGGCTTACGAGCAGTACTTC
TRBJ2-6 TRBV19 . few CASIRSGANVLTF TGTGCCAGTATTAGATCTGGGGCCAACGTCCTGACTTTC
TRBJ2-1 TRBV4-3 . . CASSPQQARYNEQFF TGCGCCAGCAGCCCTCAGCAAGCTAGGTACAATGAGCAGTTCTTC
TRBJ2-4 TRBV28 TRBD2 . CASSWGSGGAGNIQYF TGTGCCAGCAGTTGGGGTAGCGGGGGGGCCGGAAACATTCAGTACTTC
TRBJ2-3 TRBV4-3 . few CASSQSGEAATDTQYF TGCGCCAGCAGCCAATCGGGGGAGGCCGCCACAGATACGCAGTATTTT
TRBJ2-2 TRBV5-6 . . CASSLLGSSTGELFF TGTGCCAGCAGCTTGTTAGGGTCAAGCACCGGGGAGCTGTTTTTT
TRBJ1-2 TRBV19 . . CASNRGGGIYYGYTF TGTGCCAGTAATAGAGGAGGAGGGATCTACTATGGCTACACCTTC
TRBJ1-2 TRBV10-3 TRBD1 . CAISPSGGDYGYTF TGTGCCATCAGTCCGTCAGGGGGGGACTATGGCTACACCTTC
TRBJ1-2 TRBV30 TRBD1 . CAWREGQGVWEF TGTGCCTGGAGAGAGGGACAGGGGGTGTGGGAATTC
TRBJ2-2 TRBV10-1 TRBD1 . CASTRQGSGTGELFF TGCGCCAGCACCCGACAGGGATCGGGAACCGGGGAGCTGTTTTTT
TRBJ2-5 TRBV25-1 . . CASSETGTGTQYF TGTGCCAGCAGTGAAACAGGGACGGGGACCCAGTACTTC
TRBJ1-2 TRBV15 TRBD1 . CATSRPWARGLDGYTF TGTGCCACCAGCAGACCCTGGGCGAGGGGGCTCGATGGCTACACCTTC
TRBJ2-3 TRBV7-9 . . CASSPAGGSVADTQYF TGTGCCAGCAGCCCCGCCGGGGGATCGGTCGCAGATACGCAGTATTTT
TRBJ2-2 TRBV5-1 TRBD1 . CASSLTGALNTGELFF TGCGCCAGCAGCTTGACAGGGGCGTTAAACACCGGGGAGCTGTTTTTT
TRBJ2-5 TRBV7-9 . . CASSAGEGRQTQYF TGTGCCAGCAGCGCTGGCGAGGGCCGCCAGACCCAGTACTTC
TRBJ1-6 TRBV7-9 . . CASSPPLVTSPLHF TGTGCCAGCAGCCCTCCCTTAGTTACTTCACCCCTCCACTTT
TRBJ2-5 TRBV5-1 . . CASSLRQETQYF TGCGCCAGCAGCTTGAGACAGGAGACCCAGTACTTC
TRBJ1-1 TRBV2 TRBD1 . CASSEARTGRSTEAFF TGTGCCAGCAGTGAAGCGAGGACAGGGAGAAGCACTGAAGCTTTCTTT
TRBJ2-1 TRBV18 TRBD2 once CASSPLVAGGKRYNEQFF TGTGCCAGCTCACCCCTGGTAGCGGGAGGAAAGAGGTACAATGAGCAGTTCTTC
TRBJ2-5 TRBV5-6 TRBD1 . CASSSRMTGFYRETQYF TGTGCCAGCAGCTCTAGGATGACAGGGTTTTACAGAGAGACCCAGTACTTC
TRBJ1-6 TRBV2 TRBD1 few CASSSDRGHSPLHF TGTGCCAGCAGTTCGGACAGGGGGCATTCACCCCTCCACTTT
TRBJ1-6 TRBV4-3 . . CASSQDEGRDNSPLHF TGCGCCAGCAGCCAAGATGAAGGGCGGGATAATTCACCCCTCCACTTT
TRBJ2-7 TRBV18 TRBD1 . CASSPPYGQGGYEQYF TGTGCCAGCTCACCACCGTATGGACAGGGGGGGTACGAGCAGTACTTC